This T cell receptor beta chain originates from a study of T cells after yellow fever vaccination. Across the whole study: Based on CD3, CD45RA, CCR7 and CD95, EM, EMRA, CM and Tscm memory subsets were sorted. Study-wide results and caveats: Only a minor proportion of clonotypes was detected across both CD4 and CD8 compartments. Contaminating bulk clonotypes could be abundant in FACS-sorted repertoires.

V was trimmed by 2 bases and J by 0 bases, leaving 5 bases between them. The CDR3 is 14 residues long. Universal primer sites and UMIs were introduced during 5'RACE template-switching synthesis of TCR cDNA. TCRdb re-derived calls from the 5' RACE reads in MiXCR, one entry per CDR3 protein. The data show around 50,000 distinct CDR3 sequences, 6% to 7% seen once. The specimen comprised PBMCs, either bulk or a sorted T-cell subset (CD4+, CD8+, memory, or dextramer-sorted; not recorded which), sampled 45 days after the yellow fever booster vaccination. The receptor was derived from a man aged 25-45 years who received the YFV17D yellow fever vaccine. The gene calls are TRBV12-3 or TRBV12-4 and TRBJ2-4; no definite D call. In DNA, the CDR3 is TGTGCCAGCAGTTTATCGGTAGCCAAAAACATTCAGTACTTC. Protein sequence: CASSLSVAKNIQYF.